This is a list of T cell receptor beta chains from one sample in a study of blood T cells in healthy people across ages. A single record per CDR3 protein comes from TCRdb applying MiXCR to the 5' RACE reads. This table holds 1.8 million or so distinct CDR3 sequences, about two fifths found once. Sequencing was done on a sample of blood. Source of these receptors: a human donor in good health. Each CDR3 is given with its conserved first and last residue. Fields, in order: V gene, clone size, D gene, CDR3 length, J gene, CDR3 DNA, CDR3 protein. A D gene is named only where the DNA matches it firmly. The size field is filled for only some rows; it gives once, few, many or a size class.

V: TRBV7-3; size: many; D: -; length: 15; J: TRBJ2-5; DNA: TGTGCCAGCAGCTCTGGGGGATACCCCGAAGAGACCCAGTACTTC; CDR3: CASSSGGYPEETQYF
V: TRBV6-1; size: few; D: -; length: 14; J: TRBJ1-2; DNA: TGTGCCAGCAGTACCCAGACAGTTAACTATGGCTACACCTTC; CDR3: CASSTQTVNYGYTF
V: TRBV4-2; size: -; D: TRBD1; length: 13; J: TRBJ2-7; DNA: TGTGCCATCAACAGGGGAAATATCTACGAGCAGTACTTC; CDR3: CAINRGNIYEQYF
V: TRBV9; size: -; D: -; length: 16; J: TRBJ1-2; DNA: TGTGCCAGCAGCGTAACGGACGGACAGACTGCCTATGGCTACACCTTC; CDR3: CASSVTDGQTAYGYTF
V: TRBV24-1; size: many; D: TRBD1; length: 16; J: TRBJ1-2; DNA: TGTGCCACCAGTGATTCGAACAGGGGGTTACTCTATGGCTACACCTTC; CDR3: CATSDSNRGLLYGYTF
V: TRBV10-3; size: -; D: -; length: 17; J: TRBJ1-4; DNA: TGTGCCATCAGTGAGTCGGAGGGTGGATACTTGGGGGAAAAACTGTTTTTT; CDR3: CAISESEGGYLGEKLFF
V: TRBV6-2/TRBV6-3; size: -; D: -; length: 14; J: TRBJ2-1; DNA: TGTGTCAGCGAGGACTCCCGCTCCTACAATGAGCAGTTCTTC; CDR3: CVSEDSRSYNEQFF
V: TRBV11-3; size: few; D: -; length: 14; J: TRBJ1-1; DNA: TGTGCCAGCAGCTTCTGGCGGCAGGGGCGGGAAGCTTTCTTT; CDR3: CASSFWRQGREAFF
V: TRBV9; size: few; D: TRBD1; length: 15; J: TRBJ2-1; DNA: TGTGCCGGCAGCGTAGTGGGGACAGGGTATCATGAGCAGTTCTTC; CDR3: CAGSVVGTGYHEQFF
V: TRBV4-1; size: -; D: -; length: 15; J: TRBJ2-5; DNA: TGCGTCAGCAGGCGACTGGGACTTACACAAGAGACCCAGTACTTC; CDR3: CVSRRLGLTQETQYF
V: TRBV5-1; size: -; D: -; length: 11; J: TRBJ2-3; DNA: TGCGCCAGCAGCTTCCAGAGTACGCAGTATTTT; CDR3: CASSFQSTQYF
V: TRBV29-1; size: few; D: -; length: 15; J: TRBJ2-7; DNA: TGCAGCGTTAGGGGTGGGGGGCCAGGCCCCTACGAGCAGTACTTC; CDR3: CSVRGGGPGPYEQYF
V: TRBV2; size: -; D: -; length: 14; J: TRBJ1-2; DNA: TGTGCCAGCAGTAGAGCGTTCTCTAACTATGGCTACACCTTC; CDR3: CASSRAFSNYGYTF
V: TRBV29-1; size: -; D: -; length: 13; J: TRBJ2-5; DNA: TGCAGCGTTTTGCAGCCGTACCAAGAGACCCAGTACTTC; CDR3: CSVLQPYQETQYF
V: TRBV7-2; size: -; D: -; length: 14; J: TRBJ2-3; DNA: TGTGCCAGCAGCTTAGCCGTGGGGGGAGGTACGCAGTATTTT; CDR3: CASSLAVGGGTQYF
V: TRBV6-2/TRBV6-3; size: -; D: -; length: 17; J: TRBJ2-1; DNA: TGTGCCAGCAGTTACTCGACATCCCAGGTGGGGGACAATGAGCAGTTCTTC; CDR3: CASSYSTSQVGDNEQFF
V: TRBV29-1; size: few; D: -; length: 13; J: TRBJ1-2; DNA: TGCAGCCCGACGATTTTGGGTACGGATGGCTACACCTTC; CDR3: CSPTILGTDGYTF
V: TRBV6-1; size: -; D: TRBD1; length: 16; J: TRBJ1-2; DNA: TGTGCCAGCAGTGACAGGGGGCTGGCCTATACCGATGGCTACACCTTC; CDR3: CASSDRGLAYTDGYTF
V: TRBV24-1; size: -; D: -; length: 14; J: TRBJ1-2; DNA: TGTGCCACCGTTCCACCAGAGACTAACTATGGCTACACCTTC; CDR3: CATVPPETNYGYTF
V: TRBV29-1; size: few; D: -; length: 15; J: TRBJ1-5; DNA: TGCAGCGTTGGCGGGGGGGCGGGTAGCAATCAGCCCCAGCATTTT; CDR3: CSVGGGAGSNQPQHF
V: TRBV15; size: -; D: -; length: 14; J: TRBJ1-2; DNA: TGTGCCACCAGCATCGACAGGAATTTCTATGGCTACACCTTC; CDR3: CATSIDRNFYGYTF
V: TRBV20-1; size: many; D: -; length: 10; J: TRBJ2-5; DNA: TGCAGTGCCCAAGGGGAGACCCAGTACTTC; CDR3: CSAQGETQYF
V: TRBV4-1; size: -; D: TRBD1; length: 13; J: TRBJ1-1; DNA: TGCGCCAGCAGCCTACCAGGGACAGTTGAAGCTTTCTTT; CDR3: CASSLPGTVEAFF
V: TRBV2; size: -; D: -; length: 16; J: TRBJ2-3; DNA: TGTGCCAGCAGTGAAAGGGTCACTCGGAGCACAGATACGCAGTATTTT; CDR3: CASSERVTRSTDTQYF
V: TRBV7-2; size: -; D: -; length: 15; J: TRBJ1-1; DNA: TGTGCCAGCAGCTTAAGGGGGGCTGGGGACACTGAAGCTTTCTTT; CDR3: CASSLRGAGDTEAFF
V: TRBV20-1; size: -; D: TRBD2; length: 14; J: TRBJ2-7; DNA: TGCAGTGCTACGGCGGGGGGGCAAGTTTACGAGCAGTACTTC; CDR3: CSATAGGQVYEQYF